This T cell receptor (beta chain) is drawn from a study of T-cell memory formation after mild COVID-19 (TCRdb year 2021). Study-wide context: Most TCR sequence clusters were specific to one of the two donors. The cohort comprised two young, previously healthy adult volunteers, one female and one male. In a couple of donors, T-cell clones that expanded and contracted after mild COVID-19 were followed by sequencing TCRalpha and TCRbeta repertoires longitudinally.

Many counts were recorded for this clonotype. What this receptor recognizes is not known. Base qualities are not recorded, but no much larger clone differs from it by a single base. General conclusions and limits of the study: The study included only a couple of mild cases, and larger cohorts that include severe cases with pre-infection samples were judged to be necessary. The second-wave clones that peaked on day 37 were not confirmed to be SARS-CoV-2 specific. The detection of some responding clones in pre-infection memory suggests that pre-existing cross-reactive memory T cells joined the SARS-CoV-2 response. From day 15 to 85, contracting clones showed balanced CD4/CD8 phenotypes, whereas a second wave of clones that expanded from day 15 to 37 leaned towards CD4+. Contracting CD4+ clones were found mainly in CM and EM memory subsets, while CD8+ clones were enriched in EMRA.

Reads for this sample came from an Illumina NovaSeq 6000. Using 5'RACE with constant-segment primers, TCRalpha and TCRbeta cDNA libraries were constructed, with sample barcodes and unique molecular identifiers added in the process. RNA was extracted from every sample with Trizol reagent. Library amplification was performed in two PCR steps, and a second sample barcode and Illumina TruSeq adapters were introduced in the second step. The libraries were sequenced on an Illumina NovaSeq using 2 x 150 bp paired-end reads. Regarding the original processing steps: With migec v1.2.7, reads were demultiplexed and then collapsed into UMI-guided consensus sequences. With mixcr v2.1.11, UMI consensuses were aligned to TRA and TRB V and J templates and assembled into clonotypes. A clonotype was counted as expanded or contracted only if both edgeR and NoisET called the change significant, with noise models trained on biological replicates. For edgeR calls, a false discovery rate-adjusted p below 0.01 and a log2 fold-change threshold of 1 were applied. As an exploratory analysis of dynamics, max-normalized trajectories of the 1000 most abundant clonotypes were examined with PCA combined with hierarchical clustering. Separately sequenced CD4+ and CD8+ repertoires were used to assign the CD4 or CD8 phenotype of responding clones. TCRdb trimmed the raw reads at Q25, called clones with MiXCR and kept productive beta chains. Each record represents a unique CDR3 protein, reported with the most common genes and DNA among its rows. The V and J calls were not made by the authors but by TCRdb's processing. The sample records almost 250,000 distinct CDR3 sequences, 15% to 17% of which are singletons. The ten most abundant clones make up around 2% of the sample.

Ficoll-Paque density gradient centrifugation was used to isolate PBMCs. The CDR3 covers 15 residues, taking in both the cysteine and the phenylalanine. The retained sequence is limited to the CDR3, 45 bases, with the frame set at the first base. CDR1 and CDR2, looked up from the germline V gene, are SGHTA and FQGNSA. V and J lose 2 bases and 5 bases, and a span of 13 bases separates them. Sequencing was performed on PBMCs or a T cell subset sorted from them (not recorded which). This chain joins TRBV7-2 to TRBJ2-1; the D gene assignment is ambiguous. This sequence originates from an adult woman who had mild COVID-19 (a few samples of this study predate the infection). The sample titles of this study are shuffled in the database, so cell type and time point are left out; the donor was told from shared clones. The DNA is TGTGCCAGCAGCTTAAGACGGACCGAGAACAATGAGCAGTTCTTC. Its coded protein is CASSLRRTENNEQFF. The variable domain in full, with residues beyond the CDR3 obtained from the reference TRBV7-2 and TRBJ2-1 genes, is GAGVSQSPSNKVTEKGKDVELRCDPISGHTALYWYRQSLGQGLEFLIYFQGNSAPDKSGLPSDRFSAERTGGSVSTLTIQRTQQEDSAVYLCASSLRRTENNEQFFGPGTRLTVL.